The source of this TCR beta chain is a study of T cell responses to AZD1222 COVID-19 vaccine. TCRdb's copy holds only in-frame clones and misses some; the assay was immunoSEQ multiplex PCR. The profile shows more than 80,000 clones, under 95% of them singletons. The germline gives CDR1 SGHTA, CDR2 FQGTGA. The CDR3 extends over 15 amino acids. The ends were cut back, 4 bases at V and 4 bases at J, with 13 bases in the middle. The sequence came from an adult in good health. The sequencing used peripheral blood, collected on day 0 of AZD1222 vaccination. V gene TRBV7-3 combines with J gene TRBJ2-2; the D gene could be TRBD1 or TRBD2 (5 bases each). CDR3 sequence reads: CASSSGHRGTGELFF. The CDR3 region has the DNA TGTGCCAGCAGCTCGGGGCACCGGGGCACCGGGGAGCTGTTTTTT.